This TCR beta chain is from a study of response to subunit inactivated influenza vaccine. Study conclusions and caveats: Authors suggested seasonal influenza vaccinations each recruit few new T cells.

Germline V gives CDR1 LGHNA, CDR2 YSLEER. This CDR3 spans 16 amino acids. The germline V and J ends were trimmed by 4 bases and 3 bases, with 15 bases remaining between them. TCRdb re-called the RT-PCR reads with MiXCR, one entry per CDR3 protein. The sample contains about 700,000 distinct CDR3 sequences, approximately 15% of which appear only once. This clonotype was detected ten times or more. Its cognate antigen is unknown. The rearrangement links TRBV4-3 to TRBJ1-4; D is unresolved. The receptor was derived from a middle-aged man who received an inactivated influenza vaccine. Sequencing used PBMCs from blood, obtained approximately 15 days before vaccination. The CDR3 nucleotides are TGCGCCAGCAGCCGGAGGATGGACGGAGCTAATGAAAAACTGTTTTTT. Protein: CASSRRMDGANEKLFF.